One T cell receptor (beta chain) is described in this entry. The target antigen is unknown. The entry originates in a study of T-cell memory formation after mild COVID-19. Findings of the study overall: Within pre-infection memory, some responding clones were found, suggesting cross-reactive memory joined. Mainly CM and EM harbored the contracting CD4+ clones; mainly EMRA harbored the CD8+ ones. The authors left the SARS-CoV-2 specificity of second-wave clones peaking on day 37 unconfirmed.

TCR alpha and TCR beta cDNA libraries carrying sample barcodes and UMIs were produced by 5'RACE using constant-segment primers. TCRdb processed the 5' RACE reads anew with MiXCR; each CDR3 protein has one entry. Among about 560,000 distinct CDR3 sequences listed, 17% were seen once. This CDR3 spans 16 amino acids. The germline V gene encodes CDR1 KGHSH and CDR2 LQKENI. V was trimmed by 6 bases and J by 2 bases, leaving 20 bases between them. The chain has TRBV18 and TRBJ2-7; weak D call: TRBD2 (6 bases). The specimen sequenced was PBMCs or a T cell subset sorted from them (not recorded which). This receptor was taken from an adult woman who had mild COVID-19 (a few samples of this study predate the infection). Cell type and time point are not known. CDR3 loop: CASSATPGTPAYEQYF. CDR3 DNA: TGTGCCAGCTCGGCCACTCCCGGGACTCCAGCCTACGAGCAGTACTTC.